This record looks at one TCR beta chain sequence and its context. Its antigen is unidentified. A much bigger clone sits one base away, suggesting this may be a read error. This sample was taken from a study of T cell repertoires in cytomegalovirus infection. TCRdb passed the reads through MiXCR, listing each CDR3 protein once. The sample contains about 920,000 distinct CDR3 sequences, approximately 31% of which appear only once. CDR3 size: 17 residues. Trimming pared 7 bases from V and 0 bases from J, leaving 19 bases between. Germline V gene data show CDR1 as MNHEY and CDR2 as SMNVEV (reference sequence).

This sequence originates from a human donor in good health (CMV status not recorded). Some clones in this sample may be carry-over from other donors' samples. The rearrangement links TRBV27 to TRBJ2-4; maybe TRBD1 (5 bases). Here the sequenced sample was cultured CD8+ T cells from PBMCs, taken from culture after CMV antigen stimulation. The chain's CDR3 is CASTPLRGHSAKNIQYF. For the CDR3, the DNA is TGTGCCAGCACTCCTCTTCGCGGACACTCAGCCAAAAACATTCAGTACTTC.